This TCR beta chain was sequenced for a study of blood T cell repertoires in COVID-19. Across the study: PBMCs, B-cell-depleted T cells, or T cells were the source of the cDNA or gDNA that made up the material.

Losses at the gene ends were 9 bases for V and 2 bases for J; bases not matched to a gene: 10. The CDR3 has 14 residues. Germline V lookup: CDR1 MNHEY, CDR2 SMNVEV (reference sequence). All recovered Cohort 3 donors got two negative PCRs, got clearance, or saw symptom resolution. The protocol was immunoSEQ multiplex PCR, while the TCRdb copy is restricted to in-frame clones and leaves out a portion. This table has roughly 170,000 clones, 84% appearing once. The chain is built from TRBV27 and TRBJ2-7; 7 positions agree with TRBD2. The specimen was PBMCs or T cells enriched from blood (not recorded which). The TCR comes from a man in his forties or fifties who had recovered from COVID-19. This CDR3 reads CASGRDHRPYEQYF. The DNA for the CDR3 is TGTGCCAGTGGGAGGGATCACAGGCCCTACGAGCAGTACTTC.